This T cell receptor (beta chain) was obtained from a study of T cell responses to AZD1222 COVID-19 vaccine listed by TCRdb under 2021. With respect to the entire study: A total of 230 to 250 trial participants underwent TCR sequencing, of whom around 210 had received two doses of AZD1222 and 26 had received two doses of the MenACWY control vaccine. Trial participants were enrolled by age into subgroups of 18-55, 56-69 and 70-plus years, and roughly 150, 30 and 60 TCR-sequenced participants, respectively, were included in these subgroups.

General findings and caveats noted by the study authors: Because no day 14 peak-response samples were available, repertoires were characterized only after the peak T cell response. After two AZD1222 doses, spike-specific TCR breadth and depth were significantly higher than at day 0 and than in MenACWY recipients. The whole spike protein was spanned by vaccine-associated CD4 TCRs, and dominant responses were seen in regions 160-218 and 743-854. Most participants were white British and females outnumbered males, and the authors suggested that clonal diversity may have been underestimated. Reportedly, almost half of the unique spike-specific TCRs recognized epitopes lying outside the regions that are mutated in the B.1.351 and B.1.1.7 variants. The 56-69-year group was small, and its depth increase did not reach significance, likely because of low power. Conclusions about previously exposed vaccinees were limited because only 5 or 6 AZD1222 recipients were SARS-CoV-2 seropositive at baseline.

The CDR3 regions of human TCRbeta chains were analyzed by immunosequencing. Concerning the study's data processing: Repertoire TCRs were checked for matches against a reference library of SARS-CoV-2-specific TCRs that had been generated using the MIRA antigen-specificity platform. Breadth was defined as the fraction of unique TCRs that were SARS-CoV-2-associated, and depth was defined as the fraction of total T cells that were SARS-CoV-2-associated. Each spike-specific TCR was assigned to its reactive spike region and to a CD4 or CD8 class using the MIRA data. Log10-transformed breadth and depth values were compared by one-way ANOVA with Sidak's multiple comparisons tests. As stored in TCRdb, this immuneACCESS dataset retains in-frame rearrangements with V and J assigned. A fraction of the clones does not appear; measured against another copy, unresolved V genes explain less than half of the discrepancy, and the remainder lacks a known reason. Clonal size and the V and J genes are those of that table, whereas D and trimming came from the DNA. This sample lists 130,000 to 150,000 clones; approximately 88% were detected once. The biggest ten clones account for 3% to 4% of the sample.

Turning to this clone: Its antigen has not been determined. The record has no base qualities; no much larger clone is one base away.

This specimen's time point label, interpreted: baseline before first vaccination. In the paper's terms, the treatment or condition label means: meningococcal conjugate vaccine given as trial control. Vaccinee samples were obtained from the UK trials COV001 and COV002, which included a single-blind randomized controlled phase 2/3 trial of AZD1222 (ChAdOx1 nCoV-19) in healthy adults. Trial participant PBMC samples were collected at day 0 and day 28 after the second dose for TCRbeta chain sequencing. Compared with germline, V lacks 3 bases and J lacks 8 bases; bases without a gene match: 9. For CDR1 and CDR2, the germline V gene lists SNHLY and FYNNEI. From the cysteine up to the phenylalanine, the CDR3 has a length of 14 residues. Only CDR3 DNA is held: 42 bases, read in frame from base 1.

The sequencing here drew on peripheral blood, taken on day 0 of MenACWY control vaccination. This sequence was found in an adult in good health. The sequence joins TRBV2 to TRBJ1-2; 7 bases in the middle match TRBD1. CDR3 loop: CASSDAQGLEGYTF. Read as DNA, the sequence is TGTGCCAGCAGTGATGCACAGGGGCTGGAGGGCTACACCTTC.